The 11 T cell receptor beta chains below all came from one sample that was sequenced in a study of cytomegalovirus exposure and HLA in healthy donors. PCR primers comprised 60 Vbeta and 13 Jbeta primers. Assay used: immunoSEQ multiplex PCR; TCRdb lists only in-frame clones, some missing. The table has over 100,000 clones, approximately 80% seen once; the top ten hold roughly 0.87%. The sample taken for sequencing was PBMCs. These receptors all stem from a woman in her thirties in good health and CMV-seronegative.

This clone was detected only a few times. The chain is built from TRBV27 and TRBJ1-4, with TRBD1 as a possible D gene (5 bases). V lost 4 bases to trimming and J lost 0 bases, with 15 bases between them. The V gene's germline CDR1 is MNHEY and CDR2 SMNVEV (reference sequence). The CDR3 contains 17 residues. CDR3 sequence (DNA): TGTGCCAGCAGTTCTCGCCCGATAGGGGCAACTAATGAAAAACTGTTTTTT. Its protein is CASSSRPIGATNEKLFF. Full variable domain (remainder filled in from reference TRBV27 and TRBJ1-4): EAQVTQNPRYLITVTGKKLTVTCSQNMNHEYMSWYRQDPGLGLRQIYYSMNVEVTDKGDVPEGYKVSRKEKRNFPLILESPSPNQTSLYFCASSSRPIGATNEKLFFGSGTQLSVL.

The chain recombines TRBV30 with TRBJ2-2; a weak D match, TRBD1 (6 bases). CDR1 is GTSNPN and CDR2 is SVGIG in the germline V gene (reference sequence). The V and J ends lost 4 bases and 5 bases respectively, with 11 bases between them. CDR3 length: 13 residues. The CDR3 protein is CAWTTTGTGELFF. In DNA form, the CDR3 reads TGTGCCTGGACCACTACAGGGACCGGGGAGCTGTTTTTT.

The chain has TRBV6-4 and TRBJ1-1; D may be TRBD1 (5 bases). CDR3 length equals 15 residues. The germline gives CDR1 MRHNA, CDR2 SNTAGT. Trimming removed 5 bases from V and 0 bases from J, with 13 bases in between. This CDR3 reads CASSLQGDMNTEAFF. The CDR3 DNA sequence: TGTGCCAGCAGTCTTCAGGGTGACATGAACACTGAAGCTTTCTTT.

The chain links TRBV6-1 to TRBJ2-1; 15 bases align to TRBD2. There are 19 residues in the CDR3. The germline CDR1 and CDR2 sequences are MNHNS and SASEGT. J was trimmed by 0 bases and V by 4 bases; bases with no gene match: 7. The CDR3 DNA is TGTGCCAGCAGTGGGGGACTAGCGGGAGGTACTAACTCCTACAATGAGCAGTTCTTC. Its translation: CASSGGLAGGTNSYNEQFF.

V gene TRBV5-1 combines with J gene TRBJ1-2; no clear D gene. The V end lost 2 bases, the J end lost 4 bases, and 12 bases lay between the germline ends. CDR1 is SGHRS and CDR2 is YFSETQ in the germline V gene. This CDR3 is built from 14 residues. The CDR3, as DNA: TGCGCCAGCAGCTTTAGTACAGCTCTCTATGGCTACACCTTC. Protein: CASSFSTALYGYTF.

CDR3 nucleotide sequence: TGTGCCAGCAGTGAAAACGGAGTTCTCACAGATACGCAGTATTTT. It encodes CASSENGVLTDTQYF. V gene TRBV6-1 combines with J gene TRBJ2-3, with D unclear. In germline, CDR1 is MNHNS, CDR2 SASEGT. The CDR3 is made up of 15 amino acids. Trimming cost V 2 bases and J 2 bases, with 11 bases left between them.

The table lists this clone with a few counts. The chain recombines TRBV19 with TRBJ2-2; 13 bases fit TRBD2. V lost 5 bases to trimming and J lost 4 bases; unmatched junction nucleotides: 19. The CDR3 has 21 amino acids. Germline assignment: CDR1 LNHDA and CDR2 SQIVND (reference sequence). In nucleotides, the CDR3 is TGTGCCAGTAGTTTGGCGGGACTAGCGGGACCCGGAGTCGGGAGCACCGGGGAGCTGTTTTTT. Translation: CASSLAGLAGPGVGSTGELFF.

The chain links TRBV13 to TRBJ2-1, with 8 bases identical to TRBD2. V was pared by 5 bases and J by 7 bases, with 10 bases of the junction left unmatched. This CDR3 is 15 amino acids long. Per germline, CDR1 PRHDT and CDR2 FYEKMQ (reference sequence). The chain's CDR3 is CASSRGGQPGNEQFF. The CDR3, as DNA: TGTGCCAGCAGCCGGGGGGGCCAGCCCGGGAATGAGCAGTTCTTC. Together with reference TRBV13 and TRBJ2-1, the CDR3 gives the full variable domain: AAGVIQSPRHLIKEKRETATLKCYPIPRHDTVYWYQQGPGQDPQFLISFYEKMQSDKGSIPDRFSAQQFSDYHSELNMSSLELGDSALYFCASSRGGQPGNEQFFGPGTRLTVL.

This clone was recorded a few times. The V and J genes are TRBV29-1 and TRBJ1-1; TRBD1 is a possible D gene (5 bases). The V gene's germline CDR1 is SQVTM and CDR2 ANQGSEA. The V end was cut by 4 bases, the J end by 4 bases, with 13 bases between. This CDR3 is built from 13 residues. The CDR3 bases are TGCAGCGTTGTAGGCAGGGTGGGCACTGAAGCTTTCTTT. This codes for CSVVGRVGTEAFF.

The chain employs TRBV19 and TRBJ1-1; 8 bases map to TRBD1. V dropped 5 bases and J dropped 5; count of bases not matched to a gene: 4. Looked up from germline, CDR1 is LNHDA and CDR2 is SQIVND (reference sequence). This CDR3 region has 13 residues. The CDR3 here is CASSGQGGTEAFF. In DNA, the CDR3 is TGTGCCAGTAGTGGACAGGGAGGGACTGAAGCTTTCTTT.

The chain is built from TRBV5-1 and TRBJ2-3, with TRBD1 identical over 8 bases. Germline V gene lookup returns CDR1 SGHRS and CDR2 YFSETQ. This CDR3 is 16 amino acids long. J gave up 2 bases and V 2 bases, and 7 bases lay outside the gene matches. CDR3 DNA: TGCGCCAGCAGCTTCCAGACAGGGGCGGCCACAGATACGCAGTATTTT. Protein product: CASSFQTGAATDTQYF. Drawing the rest from reference TRBV5-1 and TRBJ2-3, the complete variable domain is KAGVTQTPRYLIKTRGQQVTLSCSPISGHRSVSWYQQTPGQGLQFLFEYFSETQRNKGNFPGRFSGRQFSNSRSEMNVSTLELGDSALYLCASSFQTGAATDTQYFGPGTRLTVL.